Sequencing of this TCR beta chain was carried out in a study of cytomegalovirus exposure and HLA in healthy donors. Worth noting for this clone: Antigen specificity is unknown. At one end, the junction sequence differs from germline, possibly due to a read error.

PCR used 60 Vbeta primers and 13 Jbeta primers. Method: immunoSEQ multiplex PCR; TCRdb's copy keeps in-frame clones and lacks some. The profile shows about 120,000 clones, more than 70% of them singletons. Study conclusions and caveats: Association of a missense DCLRE1C variant with TCR beta V- and J-gene trimming was reported in a later analysis.

The sample was PBMCs. The clonotype originates from a man aged 25 to 40 in good health and CMV-seronegative.

The CDR3 DNA sequence: TGTTCCAGCAGCTCTCTAGGGGGTCCTGACACTGAAGCTTTCTTT. Protein product: CSSSSLGGPDTEAFF. This rearrangement joins TRBV7-9 to TRBJ1-1; possibly TRBD1 for D (6 bases). This CDR3 is 15 amino acids long. Germline CDR1 and CDR2: SEHNR and FQNEAQ (reference sequence).